One sample yielded the 29 T cell receptor beta chains listed below, sequenced in a study of OX40 agonist ivuxolimab in advanced cancers. Method: immunoSEQ multiplex PCR; TCRdb's copy keeps in-frame clones and lacks some. Seen here are more than 80,000 clones, about 89% observed once, and the top ten hold roughly 9.4%. Sample: CD4+ or CD8+ T cells sorted from blood, taken in a trial of the OX40 agonist ivuxolimab. These receptors were collected from an adult with an advanced solid tumor such as melanoma, head and neck, liver or kidney cancer.

This chain links TRBV6-4 with TRBJ1-1, with 7 bases matching TRBD1. Looked up from germline, CDR1 is MRHNA and CDR2 is SNTAGT. The ends lost 0 bases at V and 4 bases at J; junction bases unmatched: 5. CDR3 size: 15 residues. Here the CDR3 reads CASSDSMTGTTEAFF. CDR3 coding DNA: TGTGCCAGCAGTGACTCGATGACAGGGACCACTGAAGCTTTCTTT.

This sequence joins TRBV5-1 and TRBJ2-1, with 8 nucleotides matching TRBD1. Germline CDR1 SGHRS, CDR2 YFSETQ. V lost 1 base and J lost 7; bases outside the gene matches: 10. This CDR3 comprises 16 residues. The DNA of the CDR3 is TGCGCCAGCAGCTTGACCACGCGGACAGGGAGAAATGAGCAGTTCTTC. It is translated as CASSLTTRTGRNEQFF.

J is TRBJ1-4 and V is TRBV19, with 7 bases identical to TRBD1. Germline CDR1 is LNHDA and CDR2 is SQIVND (reference sequence). The trim removed 3 bases at V and 8 bases at J, leaving 9 bases unmatched. This CDR3 comprises 15 residues. The CDR3 spells CASSIAAAGGEKLFF. The CDR3 DNA follows: TGTGCCAGTAGTATTGCCGCGGCAGGGGGGGAAAAACTGTTTTTT.

The J gene is TRBJ2-7, the V gene TRBV27; 10 positions agree with TRBD1. CDR1 and CDR2 from the germline V gene are MNHEY and SMNVEV (reference sequence). CDR3 length: 15 residues. The V gene end was trimmed by 4 bases and the J gene end by 3 bases; junction bases not matched to a gene: 6. The CDR3 bases are TGTGCCAGCAGTTCTACCGGGACAGGGGTCTACGAGCAGTACTTC. Protein: CASSSTGTGVYEQYF.

This clone was counted once. CDR3 DNA: TGTGCCAGTAGAATGAGGACTAGCGGGAGGTCGGATACGCAGTATTTT. It codes for CASRMRTSGRSDTQYF. This rearrangement joins TRBV19 to TRBJ2-3; the match to TRBD2 covers 14 bases. The germline V gene has CDR1 LNHDA and CDR2 SQIVND (reference sequence). The CDR3 is 16 amino acids. The junction had 8 bases not matched to a gene; V was cut back by 6 bases and J by 6 bases.

This sequence joins TRBV19 and TRBJ2-7; D perhaps matches TRBD1 (6 bases). Germline lookup yields CDR1 LNHDA and CDR2 SQIVND (reference sequence). V lost 7 bases and J lost 2, with 12 bases in between. The CDR3 covers 13 residues. In DNA, the CDR3 is TGTGCCAGTAAACGGGCAGGGGCCTACGAGCAGTACTTC. It is translated as CASKRAGAYEQYF.

This clone occurred once. This chain joins TRBV11-2 and TRBJ1-1, with D possibly matching TRBD1 (5 bases). V shed 5 bases and J shed 5 bases, with 12 bases lying between them. CDR1 and CDR2 (germline): SGHAT, FQNNGV. CDR3 length equals 13 residues. The CDR3 protein is CASSQGSGTEAFF. Here the CDR3 DNA reads TGTGCCAGCAGCCAGGGATCGGGGACTGAAGCTTTCTTT.

The chain recombines TRBV28 with TRBJ1-1; D is possibly TRBD1 (6 bases). This CDR3 has 14 residues. Germline V gene data show CDR1 as MDHEN and CDR2 as SYDVKM. V dropped 3 bases and J dropped 1 base, with 9 bases sitting between them. This CDR3 is CASSLRTENTEAFF. CDR3 nucleotides: TGTGCCAGCAGTTTGCGGACAGAGAACACTGAAGCTTTCTTT.

The gene calls are TRBV11-3 and TRBJ2-1; possibly TRBD1 or TRBD2 for D (5 bases each). CDR3 size: 14 residues. Germline lookup yields CDR1 SGHNT and CDR2 YENEEA. Between the trimmed V and J ends, which lost 7 bases and 5 bases, there was a span of 15 bases. For the CDR3, the DNA is TGTGCCAGCACCTTGGGGGTGGGAAACAATGAGCAGTTCTTC. Amino acid sequence: CASTLGVGNNEQFF.

The chain employs TRBV7-9 and TRBJ2-3; 12 bases agree with TRBD2. Germline V lookup: CDR1 SEHNR, CDR2 FQNEAQ (reference sequence). V shed 4 bases, J shed 4 bases, and the junction held 3 bases outside the gene matches. This CDR3 region has 15 residues. The DNA of the CDR3 is TGTGCCAGCAGCTGGACTAGCGGGATCGCAGATACGCAGTATTTT. This gives the protein CASSWTSGIADTQYF.

CDR3 sequence: CASSPKGDRGETQYF. In DNA, the CDR3 is TGTGCCAGCAGCCCAAAGGGAGACAGGGGAGAGACCCAGTACTTC. The genes are TRBV7-3 and TRBJ2-5; 8 bases match TRBD1. Germline V CDR1 and CDR2: SGHTA, FQGTGA. The CDR3 totals 15 residues. With 5 bases clipped from V and 4 bases from J, the junction kept 9 bases outside the gene matches.

This chain joins TRBV4-1 and TRBJ2-5; D call uncertain. The ends were cut back, 1 base at V and 11 bases at J, with 17 bases in the middle. Germline CDR1 MGHRA, CDR2 YSYEKL. The CDR3 has 14 amino acids. This CDR3 is CASSQVGQAEKQYF. As DNA, the CDR3 is TGCGCCAGCAGCCAAGTTGGGCAGGCGGAAAAGCAGTACTTC.

This chain joins TRBV9 and TRBJ1-1, with D perhaps matching TRBD1 (5 bases). From germline, CDR1 is SGDLS and CDR2 YYNGEE. Trimming removed 3 bases from V and 5 bases from J, with 8 bases in between. The CDR3 is 12 residues long. For the CDR3, the DNA is TGTGCCAGCAGCGCCGGGGGGACTGAAGCTTTCTTT. Protein product: CASSAGGTEAFF.

This sequence joins TRBV7-3 and TRBJ1-1; D is perhaps TRBD1 (5 bases). Germline V gives CDR1 SGHTA, CDR2 FQGTGA. Deletions cut 2 bases from V and 0 bases from J, with 10 bases between. The CDR3 contains 15 residues. The CDR3 sequence: CASSLVRGMNTEAFF. In DNA, the CDR3 is TGTGCCAGCAGCTTAGTTCGGGGGATGAACACTGAAGCTTTCTTT.

The rearrangement uses TRBV5-1 and TRBJ2-3, with D tentatively TRBD1 (5 bases). CDR1 SGHRS and CDR2 YFSETQ come from the germline V gene. This CDR3 has 15 residues. The germline V and J ends were trimmed by 0 bases and 0 bases, with 8 bases remaining between them. The CDR3 coding sequence is TGCGCCAGCAGCTTGGCCAGGGTCAGCACAGATACGCAGTATTTT. This gives the protein CASSLARVSTDTQYF.

In this sample, this clone turned up once. The chain has TRBV4-1 and TRBJ2-5; 8 positions agree with TRBD1. Germline CDR1 and CDR2: MGHRA and YSYEKL. The V segment lost 0 bases and the J segment 11 bases; nucleotides outside the gene matches: 20. The CDR3 extends over 18 amino acids. CDR3 region: CASSQDPGGQVLGGEQYF. CDR3 in DNA: TGCGCCAGCAGCCAAGACCCCGGGGGACAGGTTTTGGGAGGAGAGCAGTACTTC.

The chain combines TRBV6-5 with TRBJ1-5; D unclear. Germline CDR1 and CDR2: MNHEY and SVGAGI. V lost 3 bases, J lost 7 bases, and 16 bases lay in between. The CDR3 length is 15 residues. The CDR3 loop is CASSYRRAVGQPQHF. The DNA for the CDR3 is TGTGCCAGCAGTTATAGGCGTGCCGTCGGACAGCCCCAGCATTTT.

J is TRBJ2-2 and V is TRBV7-2, with a possible D match to TRBD2 (6 bases). Trimming removed 0 bases at V and 1 base at J, with 9 bases between. This CDR3 is built from 16 residues. Germline CDR1 is SGHTA and CDR2 is FQGNSA. In nucleotides, the CDR3 is TGTGCCAGCAGCTTAGCTGTGGGGGGGAACACCGGGGAGCTGTTTTTT. As protein: CASSLAVGGNTGELFF. The whole variable domain, remainder taken from reference TRBV7-2 and TRBJ2-2, is GAGVSQSPSNKVTEKGKDVELRCDPISGHTALYWYRQSLGQGLEFLIYFQGNSAPDKSGLPSDRFSAERTGGSVSTLTIQRTQQEDSAVYLCASSLAVGGNTGELFFGEGSRLTVL.

This chain uses TRBV15 with TRBJ1-5; D unclear. Germline CDR1 is LNHNV and CDR2 is YYDKDF (reference sequence). V gave up 1 base and J gave up 4 bases, with 17 bases separating them. The CDR3 runs 17 residues. The CDR3: CATSRGGVQRNNQPQHF. The CDR3 DNA is TGTGCCACCAGCAGAGGGGGTGTCCAAAGAAATAATCAGCCCCAGCATTTT. Looking up the rest from reference TRBV15 and TRBJ1-5 gives the full variable domain: DAMVIQNPRYQVTQFGKPVTLSCSQTLNHNVMYWYQQKSSQAPKLLFHYYDKDFNNEADTPDNFQSRRPNTSFCFLDIRSPGLGDTAMYLCATSRGGVQRNNQPQHFGDGTRLSIL.

This clone was picked up one time. This chain links TRBV7-3 with TRBJ1-1; D uncertain. The CDR3 sequence is 13 residues long. Trimming took off 2 bases at V and 1 base at J, with 5 bases between the two ends. Germline-derived CDR1 and CDR2 are SGHTA and FQGTGA. This chain's CDR3 is CASSLQENTEAFF. CDR3 nucleotides: TGTGCCAGCAGCTTACAAGAGAACACTGAAGCTTTCTTT.

This chain uses TRBV14 with TRBJ2-7; possible D gene TRBD1, 5 bases. The V end was cut by 2 bases, the J end by 5 bases, with 7 bases between. Germline CDR1 and CDR2: SGHDN and FVKESK. The CDR3 has 12 residues. The CDR3 loop is CASSQWGNEQYF. CDR3 DNA: TGTGCCAGCAGCCAATGGGGCAACGAGCAGTACTTC. Full variable domain (remainder filled in from reference TRBV14 and TRBJ2-7): EAGVTQFPSHSVIEKGQTVTLRCDPISGHDNLYWYRRVMGKEIKFLLHFVKESKQDESGMPNNRFLAERTGGTYSTLKVQPAELEDSGVYFCASSQWGNEQYFGPGTRLTVT.

The rearrangement joins TRBV5-1 to TRBJ2-2; D possibly uses TRBD1 or TRBD2 (7 bases each). The CDR3 extends over 18 amino acids. Germline V gene sequence: CDR1 SGHRS, CDR2 YFSETQ. V was shortened by 4 bases and J by 1 base, with 20 bases between the two germline ends. The CDR3 spells CASSPPQGGTVNTGELFF. The CDR3 DNA follows: TGCGCCAGCAGCCCACCCCAGGGGGGGACAGTGAACACCGGGGAGCTGTTTTTT.

The V and J genes are TRBV5-1 and TRBJ2-7; 11 bases map to TRBD2. CDR3 size: 15 residues. Germline CDR1 reads SGHRS; CDR2 reads YFSETQ. V lost 4 bases to trimming and J lost 0 bases; unmatched junction nucleotides: 3. CDR3 in amino acids: CASSIAGGSSYEQYF. CDR3 sequence (DNA): TGCGCCAGCAGCATAGCGGGAGGGAGCTCCTACGAGCAGTACTTC.

The genes are TRBV28 and TRBJ2-1, with 9 positions matching TRBD2. The germline gives CDR1 MDHEN, CDR2 SYDVKM. V lost 6 bases, J lost 6 bases, and 9 bases stayed unmatched. The CDR3 loop spans 15 amino acids. This chain's CDR3 is CASRHPSGNFNEQFF. Here the CDR3 DNA reads TGTGCCAGCAGGCACCCTAGCGGGAATTTCAATGAGCAGTTCTTC.

This clone came up a few times. This rearrangement joins TRBV6-5 to TRBJ1-2; tentatively, D is TRBD1 (6 bases). Germline CDR1 is MNHEY and CDR2 is SVGAGI. The length of the CDR3 is 15 residues. The V end was cut by 6 bases, the J end by 0 bases, with 14 bases between. The DNA of the CDR3 is TGTGCCAGCAGATGGGGGCTGGGACCTAACTATGGCTACACCTTC. Its translation is CASRWGLGPNYGYTF.

This chain connects TRBV7-8 to TRBJ2-1; 14 positions match TRBD2. V shed 5 bases, J shed 9 bases, and the junction held 6 bases outside the gene matches. CDR3 length: 15 amino acids. CDR1 is SGHVS, CDR2 FQNEAQ, per germline. In DNA form, the CDR3 reads TGTGCCAGCAGCGCGACTAGCGGGAGGGCCAGTGAGCAGTTCTTC. It translates to CASSATSGRASEQFF.

The chain employs TRBV14 and TRBJ2-7, with D uncertain. The germline V and J ends were trimmed by 1 base and 0 bases, with 10 bases remaining between them. CDR3 length: 15 residues. Per the germline V gene, CDR1 is SGHDN and CDR2 is FVKESK. This chain's CDR3 is CASSQGLGASYEQYF. The CDR3 DNA reads as TGTGCCAGCAGCCAAGGACTTGGTGCCTCCTACGAGCAGTACTTC.

This sequence joins TRBV5-8 and TRBJ1-1; no firm D call. V was clipped by 0 bases and J by 6 bases, with 12 bases between them. CDR1 is SGHTS and CDR2 is YDEGEE in the germline V gene. This CDR3 has 14 amino acids. The CDR3 DNA reads as TGTGCCAGCAGCTTGGCAGCGGGGTTCGCTGAAGCTTTCTTT. Its translation: CASSLAAGFAEAFF.

V gene TRBV10-2 combines with J gene TRBJ2-7; 7 bases are a match to TRBD1. V lost 2 bases, J lost 6 bases, and 4 bases stayed unmatched. Germline V gene data show CDR1 as WSHSY and CDR2 as SAAADI. CDR3 length: 13 amino acids. CDR3 region: CASSELRGSEQYF. In DNA form, the CDR3 reads TGCGCCAGCAGTGAGCTCAGGGGGAGCGAGCAGTACTTC.